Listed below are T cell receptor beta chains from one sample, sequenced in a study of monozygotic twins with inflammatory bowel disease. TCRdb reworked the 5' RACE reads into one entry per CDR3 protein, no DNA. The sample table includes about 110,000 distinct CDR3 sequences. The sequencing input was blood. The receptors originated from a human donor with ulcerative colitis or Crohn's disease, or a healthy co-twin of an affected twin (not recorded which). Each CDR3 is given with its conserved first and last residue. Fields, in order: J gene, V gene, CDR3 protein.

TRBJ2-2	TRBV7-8	CASSQQWNTGELFF
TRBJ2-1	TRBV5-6	CASSSNNEQFF
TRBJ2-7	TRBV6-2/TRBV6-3	CASSTDTKREGHREQYF
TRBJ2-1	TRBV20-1	CSARTGVNEQFF
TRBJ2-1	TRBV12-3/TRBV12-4	CASVDWGGPGEQFF
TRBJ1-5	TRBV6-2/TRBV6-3	CASSPPQAHQPQHF
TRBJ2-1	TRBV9	CASSIGSGLSYNEQFF
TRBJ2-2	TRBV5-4	CASSFRGGIFTGELFF
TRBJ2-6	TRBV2	CASSENLGGANVLTF
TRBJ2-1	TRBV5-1	CASSSGLAGVDEQFF
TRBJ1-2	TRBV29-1	CSVFTGTHGYTF
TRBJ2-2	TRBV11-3	CASSLGRVAYTGELFF
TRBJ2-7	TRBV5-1	CASRQLAGDVHEQYF
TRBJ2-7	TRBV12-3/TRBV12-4	CASSYFNDGLDF
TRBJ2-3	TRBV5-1	CASTQSGSQDTQYF
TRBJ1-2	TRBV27	CASSRTVAYGYTF
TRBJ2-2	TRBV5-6	CASSPGVRELFF
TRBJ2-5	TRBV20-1	CSAVGLAGPDWETQYF
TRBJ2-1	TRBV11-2	CASSFMGERGRDNEQFF
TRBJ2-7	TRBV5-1	CASSLEGAGGEQYF
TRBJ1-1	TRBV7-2	CASSLEMNTEAFF
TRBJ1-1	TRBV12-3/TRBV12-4	CASSLRQGLVGTEAFF
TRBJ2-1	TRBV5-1	CASSLVVASGGDNEQFF
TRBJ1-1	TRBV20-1	CSATLGGAEAFF
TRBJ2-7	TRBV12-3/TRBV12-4	CASSFGGGATYEQYF
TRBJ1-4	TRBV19	CASSSEGRLNEKLFF
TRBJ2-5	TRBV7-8	CASSQIRQETQYF
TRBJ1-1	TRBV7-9	CASTSYMNTEAFF